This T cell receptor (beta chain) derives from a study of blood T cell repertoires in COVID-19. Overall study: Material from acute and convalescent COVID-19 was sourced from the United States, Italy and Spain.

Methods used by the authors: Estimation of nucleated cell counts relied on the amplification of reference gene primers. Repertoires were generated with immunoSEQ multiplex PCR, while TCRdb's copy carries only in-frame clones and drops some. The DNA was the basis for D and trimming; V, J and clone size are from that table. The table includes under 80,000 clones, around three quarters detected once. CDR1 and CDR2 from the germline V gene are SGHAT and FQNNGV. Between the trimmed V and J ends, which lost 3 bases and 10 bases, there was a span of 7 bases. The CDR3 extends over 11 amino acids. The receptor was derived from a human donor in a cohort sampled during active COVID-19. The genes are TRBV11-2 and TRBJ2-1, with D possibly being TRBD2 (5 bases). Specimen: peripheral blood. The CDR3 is CASSFRLEQFF. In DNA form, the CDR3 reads TGTGCCAGCAGCTTCAGACTAGAGCAGTTCTTC.